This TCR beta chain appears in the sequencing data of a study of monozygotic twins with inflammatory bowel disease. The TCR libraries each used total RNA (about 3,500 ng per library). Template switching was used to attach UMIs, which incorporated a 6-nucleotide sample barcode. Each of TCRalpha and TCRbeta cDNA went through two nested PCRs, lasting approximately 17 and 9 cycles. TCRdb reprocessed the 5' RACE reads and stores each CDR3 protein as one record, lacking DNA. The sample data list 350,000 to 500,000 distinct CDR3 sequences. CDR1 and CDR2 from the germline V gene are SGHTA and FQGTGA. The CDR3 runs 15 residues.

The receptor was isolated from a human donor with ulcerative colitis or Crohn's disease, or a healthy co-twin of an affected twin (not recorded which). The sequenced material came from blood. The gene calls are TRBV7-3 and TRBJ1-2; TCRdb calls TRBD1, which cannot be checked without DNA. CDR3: CASSSRQGGGDGYTF.